Presented here are 19 T cell receptor beta chains from one specimen sequenced in a study of shared clonotypes between healthy human individuals. Naivety among CD8 cells was defined by CD45RO negativity and positive CCR7 selection, thereby excluding terminally differentiated effector memory CD45RA+ cells. Repertoires were generated with immunoSEQ multiplex PCR, while TCRdb's copy carries only in-frame clones and drops some. Of millions of clones listed, about 95% are singletons. Specimen: naive CD8+ T cells sorted from blood. These receptors all stem from a man between 18 and 29 years old in good health.

With respect to this clone: Other DNA sequences in this specimen translate into the identical CDR3. The V and J genes are TRBV19 and TRBJ2-7; 7 positions agree with TRBD1. Germline V gene sequence: CDR1 LNHDA, CDR2 SQIVND (reference sequence). After removal of 4 bases from V and 3 bases from J, the junction contained 6 bases not matched to a gene. The CDR3 length is 14 residues. The CDR3 DNA reads TGTGCCAGTAGTAACCCCTGGGACAGCTACGAGCAGTACTTC. Its translation: CASSNPWDSYEQYF.

The chain carries TRBV2 and TRBJ2-6; no reliable D call. The CDR3 is 14 amino acids. CDR1 is SNHLY and CDR2 is FYNNEI in the germline V gene. V lost 8 bases and J 0 bases, leaving 8 bases between the germline ends. This CDR3 reads CASLGFSGANVLTF. The CDR3 region has the DNA TGTGCCAGCCTTGGCTTCTCTGGGGCCAACGTCCTGACTTTC.

The chain carries TRBV28 and TRBJ2-5; D not resolved. The ends were cut back, 3 bases at V and 7 bases at J, with 9 bases in the middle. This CDR3 region has 12 residues. The germline V gene encodes CDR1 MDHEN and CDR2 SYDVKM. CDR3 sequence reads: CASSLYLATQYF. The CDR3 DNA sequence: TGTGCCAGCAGTTTGTATCTGGCGACCCAGTACTTC.

The chain combines TRBV7-9 with TRBJ2-7; 15 bases map to TRBD2. The CDR3 sequence is 16 residues long. Looked up from germline, CDR1 is SEHNR and CDR2 is FQNEAQ (reference sequence). V was clipped by 5 bases and J by 7 bases; unmatched bases: 9. DNA for the CDR3: TGTGCCAGCAGCCCCGGACTAGCGGGAGGGCTGAGGGAGCAGTACTTC. Amino acid sequence: CASSPGLAGGLREQYF.

This clone has just one count. The chain joins TRBV13 to TRBJ1-2; D is ambiguous. Trimming shortened V by 0 bases and J by 3 bases, and 17 bases separated the two germline ends. The germline V gene has CDR1 PRHDT and CDR2 FYEKMQ (reference sequence). CDR3 length: 17 amino acids. This CDR3 reads CASSLGSGRGPDYGYTF. DNA of the CDR3: TGTGCCAGCAGCTTAGGCTCGGGGAGAGGACCGGACTATGGCTACACCTTC.

V and J are TRBV21-1 and TRBJ2-7; the table's D call of TRBD2 was not tested on the DNA. TRBV21-1 is recorded as a pseudogene. The CDR3 is 17 amino acids. The DNA for the CDR3 is TGTGCCAGCAGCAAAAGGCTAGCGGGGGGGTGTCCGATCGAGCAGTACTTC. It encodes CASSKRLAGGCPIEQYF.

Notes on this clone: Additional DNA sequences in this sample encode the identical CDR3. V and J are TRBV4-1 and TRBJ2-5, with a tentative D call TRBD1 (5 bases). From germline, CDR1 is MGHRA and CDR2 YSYEKL. The CDR3 contains 13 residues. Trimming shortened V by 3 bases and J by 3 bases, and 8 bases separated the two germline ends. CDR3 residues: CASSQDTEETQYF. DNA for the CDR3: TGCGCCAGCAGCCAGGACACAGAAGAGACCCAGTACTTC.

The rearrangement links TRBV5-4 to TRBJ2-7; D possibly matches TRBD1 or TRBD2 (5 bases each). With 3 bases removed from V and 7 bases from J, the gap between germline ends came to 17 bases. CDR1 is SGHNT and CDR2 is YYREEE in the germline V gene (reference sequence). The length of the CDR3 is 14 residues. In nucleotides, the CDR3 is TGTGCCAGCAGCTGGGGACCGGGACCCCAGGAGCAGTACTTC. Amino acids: CASSWGPGPQEQYF.

Details on this clone: The same CDR3 can be traced to other DNA sequences in this sample. The gene calls are TRBV7-9 and TRBJ2-7; D unresolved. The CDR3 is 13 residues long. V was cut by 5 bases and J by 6 bases, with 14 bases left in between. Germline V gene data show CDR1 as SEHNR and CDR2 as FQNEAQ (reference sequence). The CDR3 region is CASSPTTGGEQYF. DNA of the CDR3: TGTGCCAGCAGCCCCACTACGGGTGGCGAGCAGTACTTC.

V usage is TRBV2 and J usage is TRBJ2-7, with D tentatively TRBD2 (6 bases). V lost 7 bases and J lost 4, with 26 bases in between. The CDR3 spans 17 residues. CDR1 and CDR2 (germline): SNHLY, FYNNEI. The CDR3 protein is CASTNGVAGRSKYEQYF. The CDR3 coding sequence is TGTGCCAGCACGAACGGAGTGGCGGGGCGCAGTAAATACGAGCAGTACTTC.

The chain recombines TRBV13 with TRBJ2-3; no clear D gene. Trimming took off 1 base at V and 1 base at J, with 6 bases between the two ends. The CDR3 totals 14 residues. Germline V lookup: CDR1 PRHDT, CDR2 FYEKMQ (reference sequence). The CDR3, as DNA: TGTGCCAGCAGCTTAGATCCGGGCACAGATACGCAGTATTTT. It specifies CASSLDPGTDTQYF.

The CDR3 loop is CASSYSISWTGELFF. DNA for the CDR3: TGTGCCAGCAGTTACTCCATTAGCTGGACCGGGGAGCTGTTTTTT. V is TRBV6-6 and J is TRBJ2-2; D is unclear. CDR1 MNHNY and CDR2 SVGAGI come from the germline V gene (reference sequence). V was clipped by 0 bases and J by 5 bases, with 10 bases between them. The CDR3 runs to 15 residues.

The chain links TRBV13 to TRBJ2-7; TRBD2 agrees at 8 bases. Germline V gene lookup returns CDR1 PRHDT and CDR2 FYEKMQ (reference sequence). The CDR3 totals 15 residues. V lost 2 bases to trimming and J lost 4 bases; unmatched junction nucleotides: 7. CDR3 sequence: CASSLTSGRFYEQYF. The CDR3, as DNA: TGTGCCAGCAGCTTAACCAGCGGGAGATTTTACGAGCAGTACTTC.

J is TRBJ1-1 and V is TRBV6-5; a possible D gene is TRBD1 (5 bases). V dropped 4 bases and J dropped 1 base, with 10 bases sitting between them. CDR3 length equals 14 residues. Per the germline V gene, CDR1 is MNHEY and CDR2 is SVGAGI. The CDR3 bases are TGTGCCAGCAGTTTACGTGGGGGGAACACTGAAGCTTTCTTT. This gives the protein CASSLRGGNTEAFF.

The rearrangement links TRBV13 to TRBJ2-5; D not certain. V shed 5 bases and J shed 8 bases, with 15 bases lying between them. From germline, CDR1 is PRHDT and CDR2 FYEKMQ (reference sequence). The CDR3 is 13 amino acids. The CDR3 reads CASSPESSNTQYF. CDR3 sequence (DNA): TGTGCCAGCAGCCCGGAGAGTTCAAATACCCAGTACTTC.

This clone was found once. This sequence joins TRBV5-1 and TRBJ2-2, with 12 bases fitting TRBD2. The CDR3 sequence is 16 residues long. J was trimmed by 7 bases and V by 2 bases; bases with no gene match: 6. CDR1 is SGHRS, CDR2 YFSETQ, per germline. Written as DNA, the CDR3 is TGCGCCAGCAGCTTAAGTCTAGCGGGAGGGAACGGGGAGCTGTTTTTT. Translating gives CASSLSLAGGNGELFF.

The CDR3 DNA follows: TGTGCCAGCAGCCCTCTGGGACAGGGCGGCAATGAGCAGTTCTTC. Translated, it gives CASSPLGQGGNEQFF. The rearrangement joins TRBV9 to TRBJ2-1; 9 bases fit TRBD1. The CDR3 is made up of 15 amino acids. Germline CDR1 and CDR2: SGDLS and YYNGEE. The V gene end was trimmed by 4 bases and the J gene end by 6 bases; junction bases not matched to a gene: 8. Together with reference TRBV9 and TRBJ2-1, the CDR3 gives the full variable domain: DSGVTQTPKHLITATGQRVTLRCSPRSGDLSVYWYQQSLDQGLQFLIQYYNGEERAKGNILERFSAQQFPDLHSELNLSSLELGDSALYFCASSPLGQGGNEQFFGPGTRLTVL.

V usage is TRBV2 and J usage is TRBJ2-1; TRBD2 matches at 11 bases. This CDR3 is 16 amino acids long. V was clipped by 1 base and J by 8 bases; unmatched bases: 7. Germline V gene sequence: CDR1 SNHLY, CDR2 FYNNEI. In nucleotides, the CDR3 is TGTGCCAGCAGTGAAGGTGAGACTAGCGGGAATCATGAGCAGTTCTTC. It encodes CASSEGETSGNHEQFF. The entire variable domain, with the rest obtained from reference TRBV2 and TRBJ2-1, is as follows: EPEVTQTPSHQVTQMGQEVILRCVPISNHLYFYWYRQILGQKVEFLVSFYNNEISEKSEIFDDQFSVERPDGSNFTLKIRSTKLEDSAMYFCASSEGETSGNHEQFFGPGTRLTVL.

J is TRBJ2-1 and V is TRBV9; 12 nucleotides line up with TRBD2. Germline values: CDR1 SGDLS, CDR2 YYNGEE. This CDR3 contains 15 residues. Trimming took 4 bases from V and 7 from J; bases not matched to a gene: 6. The CDR3 reads CASSPGLAGGNEQFF. The CDR3 DNA reads as TGTGCCAGCAGCCCGGGACTAGCGGGTGGTAATGAGCAGTTCTTC.